This TCR beta chain emerged from a study of human T cells and chemical hapten exposure. This clonotype was found a few times. The sample's time point: patch test 1, 2 weeks after DPC sensitization. Treatment in this sample: therapeutic diphenylcyclopropenone sensitization with weekly scalp DPC. Each donor was an alopecia patient between 18 and 70 years of age who qualified for DPC. Using its own MiXCR run on the RACE reads, TCRdb lists one record per CDR3 protein. The sample yields 150,000 to 200,000 distinct CDR3 sequences, approximately 20% seen once. Trimming pared 0 bases from V and 6 bases from J, leaving 14 bases between. The CDR3 is made up of 15 amino acids. CDR1 is LNHDA, CDR2 SQIVND, per germline (reference sequence).

The gene calls are TRBV19 and TRBJ1-2, with D uncertain. The specimen was whole blood, collected in connection with sensitization to the hapten diphenylcyclopropenone (DPC). The source of this sequence is a woman aged 50 to 65 with alopecia areata. Some clones in this sample may be carry-over from other donors' samples. The CDR3 bases are TGTGCCAGTAGTATAGATCTCAGGACGGCCAATGGCTACACCTTC. This encodes CASSIDLRTANGYTF.